The 4 T cell receptor beta chains presented below share a single source sample, sequenced in a study of spatial heterogeneity in lung cancer. TCRdb reprocessed the 5' RACE reads with MiXCR, giving one entry per CDR3 protein. This repertoire shows more than 50,000 distinct CDR3 sequences, approximately 7% found once; its top ten account for 2.5% to 3%. As for time point: sample taken at primary tumor resection. In each case, whole RNA from tumor, nontumor lung or frozen PBMC was sequenced unsorted. This material consisted of PBMCs, taken at surgery. Every receptor here comes from a female donor with early-stage non-small cell lung cancer.

This clonotype appeared many times. This chain links TRBV28 with TRBJ2-7; D remains unclear. The germline V gene encodes CDR1 MDHEN and CDR2 SYDVKM. There are 11 residues in the CDR3. The V and J ends lost 5 bases and 7 bases respectively, with 9 bases between them. CDR3 protein: CASSVTREQYF. The DNA of the CDR3 is TGTGCCAGCAGTGTTACACGGGAGCAGTACTTC.

This clonotype was picked up many times. This rearrangement joins TRBV5-1 to TRBJ2-1; TRBD2 matches 12 bases. The CDR3 loop spans 14 amino acids. Germline V gene lookup returns CDR1 SGHRS and CDR2 YFSETQ. With V trimmed by 7 bases and J by 4 bases, 3 bases remained unmatched. The CDR3 DNA sequence: TGCGCCAGCCGGACTAGCGGGGATTACAATGAGCAGTTCTTC. Amino acid sequence: CASRTSGDYNEQFF. The full variable domain, with the rest looked up from reference TRBV5-1 and TRBJ2-1, is KAGVTQTPRYLIKTRGQQVTLSCSPISGHRSVSWYQQTPGQGLQFLFEYFSETQRNKGNFPGRFSGRQFSNSRSEMNVSTLELGDSALYLCASRTSGDYNEQFFGPGTRLTVL.

This clonotype was counted ten times or more. The V gene is TRBV24-1, the J gene TRBJ1-2, with a weak D call TRBD1 (5 bases). Between the trimmed V and J ends, which lost 4 bases and 4 bases, there was a span of 18 bases. Germline lookup yields CDR1 KGHDR and CDR2 SFDVKD. The CDR3 loop spans 16 amino acids. CDR3 bases: TGTGCCACCAGTGAAGGACACCGCGGGGGAGGCTATGGCTACACCTTC. Protein product: CATSEGHRGGGYGYTF.

This clonotype was seen only a few times. The chain recombines TRBV6-1 with TRBJ2-7, with 7 bases identical to TRBD1. This CDR3 contains 14 residues. Germline CDR1 reads MNHNS; CDR2 reads SASEGT. V trimming: 8 bases; J trimming: 4 bases; junction bases outside the gene matches: 11. The CDR3 sequence is CASGPPDRVYEQYF. The CDR3 DNA reads TGTGCCAGCGGGCCCCCCGACAGGGTATACGAGCAGTACTTC.